The 26 T cell receptor beta chains below come from one sample, sequenced in a study of identical twins. One entry per CDR3 protein, called by TCRdb with MiXCR from the 5' RACE reads. In the table there are 1.5 million to 2 million distinct CDR3 sequences, around 29% of which are singletons. The sample consisted of cord blood. The receptors were gathered from a newborn girl in good health.

The count of this clonotype is one. Possible read error: a much larger clone is one base away. The rearrangement joins TRBV29-1 to TRBJ2-4; D is unresolved. TRBJ2-5 matches the DNA end more closely, so the J call is doubtful. The CDR3 spans 14 residues. The germline CDR1 and CDR2 sequences are SQVTM and ANQGSEA. The CDR3 region is CSVESRSAQETQYF. CDR3 DNA sequence: TGCAGCGTTGAATCGCGGAGCGCCCAAGAGACCCAGTACTTC.

The chain combines TRBV6-1 with TRBJ1-2; 7 nucleotides line up with TRBD1. Germline-derived CDR1 and CDR2 are MNHNS and SASEGT. The V segment lost 3 bases and the J segment 4 bases; nucleotides outside the gene matches: 5. The CDR3 is 14 residues long. CDR3 in amino acids: CASSEDRGLYGYTF. CDR3 sequence (DNA): TGTGCCAGCAGTGAGGATAGGGGGCTCTATGGCTACACCTTC.

V gene TRBV28 combines with J gene TRBJ2-7; 8 positions agree with TRBD1. Per germline, CDR1 MDHEN and CDR2 SYDVKM. The CDR3 has 16 amino acids. J was trimmed by 0 bases and V by 0 bases; bases with no gene match: 4. In nucleotides, the CDR3 is TGTGCCAGCAGTTTATGGTGGACAGGGAGCTCCTACGAGCAGTACTTC. Its protein is CASSLWWTGSSYEQYF.

This chain links TRBV5-1 with TRBJ2-1; 7 nucleotides line up with TRBD1. The CDR3 consists of 16 residues. V was clipped by 0 bases and J by 3 bases; unmatched bases: 6. CDR1 SGHRS and CDR2 YFSETQ come from the germline V gene. CDR3 residues: CASSLGGGGVYNEQFF. The CDR3 DNA follows: TGCGCCAGCAGCTTGGGAGGGGGCGGAGTCTACAATGAGCAGTTCTTC.

J is TRBJ1-5 and V is TRBV12-3 or TRBV12-4; no firm D call. V lost 3 bases, J lost 2 bases, and 11 bases lay in between. This CDR3 is 15 amino acids long. CDR3 DNA sequence: TGTGCCAGCAGTTTGGGCCAGAACGGCAATCAGCCCCAGCATTTT. Protein sequence: CASSLGQNGNQPQHF.

The chain uses TRBV13 and TRBJ2-7; D perhaps matches TRBD2 (5 bases). V lost 3 bases to trimming and J lost 5 bases, with 17 bases between them. From germline, CDR1 is PRHDT and CDR2 FYEKMQ (reference sequence). This CDR3 is built from 15 residues. Written as DNA, the CDR3 is TGTGCCAGCAGCTTTTATGTTCGGGGTGACCACGAGCAGTACTTC. Encoded protein: CASSFYVRGDHEQYF.

Details on this clonotype: This clone may be a read error of a much larger clone one base away. J is TRBJ2-3 and V is TRBV29-1; D gene unclear. V was pared by 7 bases and J by 4 bases, with 18 bases between. This CDR3 spans 14 amino acids. Germline lookup yields CDR1 SQVTM and CDR2 ANQGSEA. The CDR3 reads CSAVLRSYADTQYF. The CDR3 nucleotides read TGCAGCGCAGTACTCCGGAGTTACGCAGATACGCAGTATTTT.

V usage is TRBV29-1 and J usage is TRBJ2-2, with TRBD1 matching 7 bases. Germline V gene data show CDR1 as SQVTM and CDR2 as ANQGSEA. The CDR3 has 18 residues. After removal of 6 bases from V and 2 bases from J, the junction contained 18 bases not matched to a gene. The CDR3: CSVAGTETHPINTGELFF. CDR3 nucleotide sequence: TGCAGCGTAGCCGGGACAGAGACTCATCCAATTAACACCGGGGAGCTGTTTTTT.

The chain employs TRBV6-6 and TRBJ2-7; a possible D gene is TRBD1 (5 bases). Germline lookup yields CDR1 MNHNY and CDR2 SVGAGI (reference sequence). V lost 5 bases and J lost 7, with 21 bases in between. The length of the CDR3 is 15 residues. The CDR3 bases are TGTGCCAGCAGTCAACTAAGTACCTCGAAGGGGGAGCAGTACTTC. It translates to CASSQLSTSKGEQYF.

The V gene is TRBV12-3 or TRBV12-4, the J gene TRBJ1-2; D gene unclear. The V end lost 5 bases, the J end lost 4 bases, and 14 bases lay between the germline ends. The CDR3 runs to 14 residues. The CDR3 bases are TGTGCCAGCAGTCCCTCAGGACTTAGCTATGGCTACACCTTC. This gives the protein CASSPSGLSYGYTF.

V and J are TRBV24-1 and TRBJ1-1; 7 positions match TRBD1. CDR3 length equals 17 residues. The germline CDR1 and CDR2 sequences are KGHDR and SFDVKD. V shed 3 bases and J 1 base; nucleotides not matched to a gene: 10. This CDR3 is CATSDARQGGRNTEAFF. CDR3 DNA: TGTGCCACCAGTGATGCCCGACAGGGAGGGAGGAACACTGAAGCTTTCTTT.

The CDR3: CSAQKRTFRDQETQYF. The DNA of the CDR3 is TGCAGTGCTCAAAAGCGGACGTTTCGTGATCAAGAGACCCAGTACTTC. This chain uses TRBV20-1 with TRBJ2-5, with D maybe TRBD2 (5 bases). The CDR3 is 16 residues long. CDR1 DFQATT and CDR2 SNEGSKA come from the germline V gene (reference sequence). V was trimmed by 5 bases and J by 2 bases, leaving 21 bases between them.

The V call is TRBV28, the J call TRBJ2-7, with TRBD2 matching over 7 bases. Germline loops: CDR1 MDHEN, CDR2 SYDVKM. The V and J ends lost 3 bases and 2 bases, in that order; junction bases with no gene match: 4. This CDR3 comprises 14 residues. CDR3 protein: CASSFAGEPYEQYF. CDR3 sequence (DNA): TGTGCCAGCAGTTTCGCGGGGGAGCCCTACGAGCAGTACTTC.

This rearrangement joins TRBV12-3 or TRBV12-4 to TRBJ2-4, with 7 nucleotides matching TRBD1. The V segment lost 6 bases and the J segment 6 bases; nucleotides outside the gene matches: 5. The length of the CDR3 is 13 residues. The CDR3, as DNA: TGTGCCAGCAGCGGACAGGAGCCAAACATTCAGTACTTC. Translation: CASSGQEPNIQYF.

This clonotype was recorded a few times. This chain connects TRBV27 to TRBJ2-4; the D call may be TRBD1 or TRBD2 (6 bases each). The last part of the DNA fits TRBJ2-7 better; the J call may be wrong. The CDR3 consists of 17 residues. CDR1 is MNHEY, CDR2 SMNVEV, per germline (reference sequence). The CDR3 region has the DNA TGTGCCAGCAGTTTAAGGGTATTACGGGGGCCTTGGTACGAGCAGTACTTC. This gives the protein CASSLRVLRGPWYEQYF.

This clonotype was found a few times. This chain connects TRBV4-1 to TRBJ2-1; the match to TRBD2 covers 9 bases. This CDR3 has 21 residues. Trimming at V came to 1 base and at J to 0 bases, leaving 16 bases not matched to a gene. CDR1 is MGHRA and CDR2 is YSYEKL in the germline V gene. CDR3 sequence reads: CASSQGGIRLAGMSSYNEQFF. DNA of the CDR3: TGCGCCAGCAGCCAAGGAGGTATCCGGCTAGCGGGGATGAGCTCCTACAATGAGCAGTTCTTC.

This clonotype was observed a few times. The V call is TRBV12-3 or TRBV12-4, the J call TRBJ2-1; no definite D call. The CDR3 is made up of 15 amino acids. Trimming removed 5 bases from V and 3 bases from J, with 14 bases in between. The DNA of the CDR3 is TGTGCCAGCAGTCCCTCGCAGTTCATCTACAATGAGCAGTTCTTC. Protein sequence: CASSPSQFIYNEQFF.

The DNA for the CDR3 is TGCAGCGTTGAAGATGAAGTCAGGGGTTCCTACGAGCAGTACTTC. Protein product: CSVEDEVRGSYEQYF. This rearrangement joins TRBV29-1 to TRBJ2-7, with a possible D match to TRBD1 (6 bases). Germline V lookup: CDR1 SQVTM, CDR2 ANQGSEA. V was cut by 0 bases and J by 1 base, with 13 bases left in between. The CDR3 spans 15 residues.

This clonotype was seen ten or more times. The genes are TRBV5-1 and TRBJ2-5; perhaps TRBD2 as D (5 bases). Trimming took 1 base from V and 0 from J, leaving 7 bases between them. Germline CDR1 reads SGHRS; CDR2 reads YFSETQ. This CDR3 spans 14 amino acids. The CDR3 here is CASSLSGYQETQYF. CDR3 bases: TGCGCCAGCAGCTTGAGCGGCTACCAAGAGACCCAGTACTTC.

The chain is built from TRBV10-3 and TRBJ2-7, with 14 positions matching TRBD2. The CDR3 has 18 residues. Germline trimming cut 3 bases from V and 2 bases from J; bases unmatched to any gene: 9. Per the germline V gene, CDR1 is ENHRY and CDR2 is SYGVKD. The CDR3 protein is CAISDGTSGSFTPYEQYF. For the CDR3, the DNA is TGTGCCATCAGTGATGGGACTAGCGGGAGTTTCACACCCTACGAGCAGTACTTC.

This clonotype was seen more than once but under ten times. The chain links TRBV27 to TRBJ2-4; possible D gene TRBD2, 5 bases. The J call is in doubt because the DNA end fits TRBJ2-7 better. The CDR3 runs 15 residues. The germline V gene encodes CDR1 MNHEY and CDR2 SMNVEV (reference sequence). CDR3 bases: TGTGCCAGTTTCCGGGAACGCCTAGTCCCCTACGAGCAGTACTTC. Its translation: CASFRERLVPYEQYF.

There are a few counts of this clonotype. The V call is TRBV5-1, the J call TRBJ2-1; D may be TRBD2 (6 bases). CDR3 length: 15 residues. Germline-derived CDR1 and CDR2 are SGHRS and YFSETQ. V was shortened by 1 base and J by 9 bases, with 17 bases between the two germline ends. The CDR3 DNA reads as TGCGCCAGCAGCTTGAAGGGACCCAAGGAGGGTGAGCAGTTCTTC. Translation: CASSLKGPKEGEQFF.

This clonotype was detected ten times or more. The V gene is TRBV20-1, the J gene TRBJ2-7, with D possibly TRBD1 on 5 matching bases. V was pared by 1 base and J by 0 bases, with 10 bases between. This CDR3 region has 14 residues. Germline CDR1 is DFQATT and CDR2 is SNEGSKA (reference sequence). In nucleotides, the CDR3 is TGCAGTGCTAGAGCCCGAACAGGCTCCTACGAGCAGTACTTC. Translation gives CSARARTGSYEQYF.

This clonotype was found a few times. CDR3 protein: CASSLVGAGGRETQYF. For the CDR3, the DNA is TGTGCCAGCAGTTTGGTCGGAGCGGGGGGGCGAGAGACCCAGTACTTC. The rearrangement links TRBV27 to TRBJ2-7; 10 positions agree with TRBD2. The J call may be wrong; the DNA end is better matched by TRBJ2-5. This CDR3 spans 16 amino acids. The germline gives CDR1 MNHEY, CDR2 SMNVEV (reference sequence).

This clonotype was seen only a few times. The chain combines TRBV20-1 with TRBJ1-5; no definite D call. Trimming took off 0 bases at V and 2 bases at J, with 20 bases between the two ends. Germline CDR1 DFQATT, CDR2 SNEGSKA (reference sequence). This CDR3 contains 18 residues. In nucleotides, the CDR3 is TGCAGTGCTAGAGACGACGCCACGACCCAAAAAGGCAATCAGCCCCAGCATTTT. Encoded protein: CSARDDATTQKGNQPQHF.

Points on this clonotype: At one of its ends the junction is not consistent with the germline gene, which may arise from a read error. The V call is TRBV5-1, the J call TRBJ2-3; no firm D call. The CDR3 consists of 15 residues. Germline CDR1 reads SGHRS; CDR2 reads YFSETQ. The CDR3 spells CASSLGPPGTDAQYF. The CDR3 DNA reads as TGCGCCAGCAGCTTGGGTCCTCCAGGCACAGATGCGCAGTATTTT.